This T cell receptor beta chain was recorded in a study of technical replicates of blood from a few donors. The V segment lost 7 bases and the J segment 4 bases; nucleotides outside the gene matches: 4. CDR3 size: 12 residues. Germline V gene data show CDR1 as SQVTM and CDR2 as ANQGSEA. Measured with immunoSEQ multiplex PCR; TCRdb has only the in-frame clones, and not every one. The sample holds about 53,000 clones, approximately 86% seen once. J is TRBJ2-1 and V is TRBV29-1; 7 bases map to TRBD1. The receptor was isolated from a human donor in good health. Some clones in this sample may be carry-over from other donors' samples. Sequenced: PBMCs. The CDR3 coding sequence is TGCAGCGCCAGGACAGGTTACAATGAGCAGTTCTTC. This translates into CSARTGYNEQFF.